Presented here are 12 T cell receptor beta chains from one specimen sequenced in a study of T cells in Graves' hyperthyroidism and ophthalmopathy. RNA transcripts were the template for amplifying TCR beta CDR3 regions. In the first-round RT-PCR of the TCR CDR3, the HTBI primer set was used. MiXCR was run by TCRdb on the multiplex PCR reads, yielding one entry per CDR3 protein. There are 400,000 or so distinct CDR3 sequences in the sample; 13% to 15% occur only once, and approximately 19% lies in the top ten. Specimen: blood. The receptors derive from a woman in her sixties or seventies with Graves' ophthalmopathy.

This clonotype was seen many times. The genes are TRBV11-1 and TRBJ2-1; 10 bases fit TRBD2. J lost 0 bases, V lost 0 bases, and 2 bases had no gene match. Germline V gene data show CDR1 as SGHAT and CDR2 as FQDESV (reference sequence). The CDR3 contains 17 residues. In DNA, the CDR3 is TGTGCCAGCAGCTTAGCGCTAGCGGGAGCCTCCTACAATGAGCAGTTCTTC. Translated, it gives CASSLALAGASYNEQFF.

Turning to this clonotype: A single base separates this from a much larger clone, so it may be a read error. The rearrangement uses TRBV20-1 and TRBJ1-4, with TRBD1 as a possible D gene (5 bases). The V end lost 3 bases, the J end lost 8 bases, and 13 bases lay between the germline ends. The CDR3 is made up of 13 amino acids. Germline V gene lookup returns CDR1 DFQATT and CDR2 SNEGSKA (reference sequence). CDR3 in amino acids: CSASPSGSEKLFF. CDR3 nucleotides: TGCAGTGCTAGCCCCTCAGGGTCCGAAAAACTGTTTTTT.

This clonotype came up many times. The chain has TRBV2 and TRBJ2-5; TRBD2 agrees at 12 bases. CDR3 length: 18 amino acids. Germline loops: CDR1 SNHLY, CDR2 FYNNEI. V was pared by 6 bases and J by 2 bases, with 13 bases of the junction left unmatched. CDR3 loop: CASRLLPGLAGIQETQYF. CDR3 coding DNA: TGTGCCAGCAGACTCCTACCGGGACTAGCGGGTATTCAAGAGACCCAGTACTTC.

Worth noting for this clonotype: A much bigger clone sits one base away, suggesting this may be a read error. This chain connects TRBV6-1 to TRBJ1-1; D gene unclear. Germline lookup yields CDR1 MNHNS and CDR2 SASEGT. The CDR3 spans 15 residues. The CDR3 is CDSILPLVSNTEAFF. The CDR3, as DNA: TGTGACAGCATCCTCCCCCTGGTATCGAACACTGAAGCTTTCTTT.

Ten or more counts support this clonotype. CDR3 residues: CASSMGQTRTYGYTF. The CDR3 DNA sequence: TGTGCCAGCAGTATGGGACAGACCCGCACCTATGGCTACACCTTC. The genes are TRBV6-1 and TRBJ1-2, with 7 bases matching TRBD1. J gave up 4 bases and V 5 bases, and 10 bases lay outside the gene matches. This CDR3 is built from 15 residues. CDR1 is MNHNS and CDR2 is SASEGT in the germline V gene.

The chain links TRBV19 to TRBJ2-1, with TRBD2 matching over 14 bases. The CDR3 extends over 17 amino acids. V lost 3 bases to trimming and J lost 4 bases; unmatched junction nucleotides: 5. Germline lookup yields CDR1 LNHDA and CDR2 SQIVND (reference sequence). This CDR3 is CASSMGLAGEGYNEQFF. In nucleotides, the CDR3 is TGTGCCAGTAGTATGGGACTAGCGGGAGAAGGGTACAATGAGCAGTTCTTC. Complete variable domain (other parts from reference TRBV19 and TRBJ2-1): DGGITQSPKYLFRKEGQNVTLSCEQNLNHDAMYWYRQDPGQGLRLIYYSQIVNDFQKGDIAEGYSVSREKKESFPLTVTSAQKNPTAFYLCASSMGLAGEGYNEQFFGPGTRLTVL.

The sample holds a few counts of this clonotype. This chain connects TRBV9 to TRBJ2-1; D might be TRBD2 (6 bases). CDR1 and CDR2 (germline): SGDLS, YYNGEE. The V and J ends lost 0 bases and 9 bases respectively, with 10 bases between them. This CDR3 has 13 residues. The CDR3 DNA reads TGTGCCAGCAGCGTAGCGGGAGACGGTGAGCAGTTCTTC. Translating gives CASSVAGDGEQFF.

The genes are TRBV6-5 and TRBJ2-2; a possible D gene is TRBD2 (5 bases). The CDR3 spans 16 residues. Germline V gene lookup returns CDR1 MNHEY and CDR2 SVGAGI. V was clipped by 0 bases and J by 0 bases, with 8 bases between them. Written as DNA, the CDR3 is TGTGCCAGCAGTTACTCGAACGGGGCGAACACCGGGGAGCTGTTTTTT. Its protein is CASSYSNGANTGELFF.

The CDR3 DNA follows: TGTGCCAGCAGCTTAGTAATTCGGAGGACTGAAGCTTTCTTT. Protein product: CASSLVIRRTEAFF. The V and J genes are TRBV7-2 and TRBJ1-1, with unresolved D. CDR3 size: 14 residues. The germline gives CDR1 SGHTA, CDR2 FQGNSA. V lost 1 base to trimming and J lost 5 bases, with 11 bases between them.

J is TRBJ2-1 and V is TRBV6-1; TRBD2 matches at 10 bases. With V trimmed by 3 bases and J by 4 bases, 6 bases remained unmatched. CDR3 length: 16 amino acids. Germline V CDR1 and CDR2: MNHNS, SASEGT. The CDR3 spells CASSEESGRVYNEQFF. The CDR3 DNA reads as TGTGCCAGCAGTGAGGAGAGCGGGAGGGTATACAATGAGCAGTTCTTC.

A remark on this clonotype: A read error may be the cause here, since a much bigger clone is one base away. The genes are TRBV28 and TRBJ2-7, with 11 bases aligning to TRBD1. Germline V gene sequence: CDR1 MDHEN, CDR2 SYDVKM. The CDR3 is 17 amino acids. V shed 8 bases, J shed 3 bases, and the junction held 15 bases outside the gene matches. The CDR3 DNA is TGTGCCAGCGGTTGGCCCGACCTCGGGACAGGGGGCTACGAGCAGTACTTC. This sequence encodes CASGWPDLGTGGYEQYF.

This clonotype was counted many times. V usage is TRBV2 and J usage is TRBJ2-5, with 7 bases that match TRBD2. CDR3 size: 13 residues. The J segment lost 2 bases and the V segment lost 7 bases, leaving 4 bases of the junction unmatched. Per the germline V gene, CDR1 is SNHLY and CDR2 is FYNNEI. The CDR3 sequence: CASKGGRQETQYF. The CDR3 region has the DNA TGTGCCAGCAAGGGAGGGCGGCAAGAGACCCAGTACTTC.